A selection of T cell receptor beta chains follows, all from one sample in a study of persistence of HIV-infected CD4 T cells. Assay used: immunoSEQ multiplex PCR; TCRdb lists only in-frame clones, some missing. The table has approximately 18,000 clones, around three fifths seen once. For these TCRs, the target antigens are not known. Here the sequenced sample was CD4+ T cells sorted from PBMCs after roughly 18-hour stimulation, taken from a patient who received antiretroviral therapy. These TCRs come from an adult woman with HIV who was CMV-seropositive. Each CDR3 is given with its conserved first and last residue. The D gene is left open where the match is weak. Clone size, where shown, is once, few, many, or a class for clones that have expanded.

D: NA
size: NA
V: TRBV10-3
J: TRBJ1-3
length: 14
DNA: TGTGCCATCAGGCGACAGACCTCTGGAAACACCATATATTTT
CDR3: CAIRRQTSGNTIYF

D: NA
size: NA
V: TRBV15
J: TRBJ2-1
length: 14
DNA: TGTGCCACCAGCAGAGTGAAGGACAGCGATGAGCAGTTCTTC
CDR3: CATSRVKDSDEQFF

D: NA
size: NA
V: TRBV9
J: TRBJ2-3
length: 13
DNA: TGTGCCAGCAGCTCCTCGACTGGGGATACGCAGTATTTT
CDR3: CASSSSTGDTQYF

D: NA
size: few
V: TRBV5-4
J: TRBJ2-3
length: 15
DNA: TGTGCCAGCAGCTTGGATGGGGACACCACAGATACGCAGTATTTT
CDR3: CASSLDGDTTDTQYF

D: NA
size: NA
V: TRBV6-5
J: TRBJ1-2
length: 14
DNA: TGTGCCACCTTTAAAGGCCGGGGGGACTATGGCTACACCTTC
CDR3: CATFKGRGDYGYTF

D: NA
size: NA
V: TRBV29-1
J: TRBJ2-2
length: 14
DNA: TGCAGCGTTACTAAGGGAATGAACACCGGGGAGCTGTTTTTT
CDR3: CSVTKGMNTGELFF

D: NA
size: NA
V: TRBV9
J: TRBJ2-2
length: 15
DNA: TGTGCCAGCAGCGCCCCACGAGGCAACACCCGGGAGCTGTTTTTT
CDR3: CASSAPRGNTRELFF

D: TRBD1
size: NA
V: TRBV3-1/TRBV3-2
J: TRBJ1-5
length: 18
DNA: TGTGCCAGCAGCCATGGACAGGGGGCTGATAGCGGCAATCAGCCCCAGCATTTT
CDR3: CASSHGQGADSGNQPQHF

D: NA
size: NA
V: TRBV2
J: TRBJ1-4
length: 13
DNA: TGTGCCAGCAACCGCGACAGTAATGAAAAACTGTTTTTT
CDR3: CASNRDSNEKLFF

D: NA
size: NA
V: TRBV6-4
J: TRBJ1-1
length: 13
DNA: TGTGCCAGCAGTGACCGGTGGAACACTGAAGCTTTCTTT
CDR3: CASSDRWNTEAFF

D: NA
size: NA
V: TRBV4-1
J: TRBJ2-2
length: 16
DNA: TGCGCCAGCAGCCAAGCTTGGGGCGCGAACACCGGGGAGCTGTTTTTT
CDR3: CASSQAWGANTGELFF

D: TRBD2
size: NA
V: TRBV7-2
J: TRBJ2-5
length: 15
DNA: TGTGCCAGCGGCCCACTAGCGGGGGGGCGTGAGACCCAGTACTTC
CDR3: CASGPLAGGRETQYF

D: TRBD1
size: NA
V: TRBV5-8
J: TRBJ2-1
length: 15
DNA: TGTGCCAGCAGCTTGGGACAGGGGGCTAGGAATGAGCAGTTCTTC
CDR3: CASSLGQGARNEQFF

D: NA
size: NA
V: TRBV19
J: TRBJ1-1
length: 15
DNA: TGTGCCAGTAGTATAGAGCTGGGGGCGGGCACTGAAGCTTTCTTT
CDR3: CASSIELGAGTEAFF

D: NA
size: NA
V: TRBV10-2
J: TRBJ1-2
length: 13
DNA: TGCGCCAGCAGTGAGAGGGGCAGGGATGGCTACACCTTC
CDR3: CASSERGRDGYTF

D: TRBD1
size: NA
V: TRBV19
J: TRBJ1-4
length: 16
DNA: TGTGCCAGTAGTGCGGACAGGGAGAGATTTAATGAAAAACTGTTTTTT
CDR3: CASSADRERFNEKLFF

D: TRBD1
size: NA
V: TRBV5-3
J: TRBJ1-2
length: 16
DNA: TGTGCCAGAAGCATACCCGGACAGGGCAACAACTATGGCTACACCTTC
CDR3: CARSIPGQGNNYGYTF

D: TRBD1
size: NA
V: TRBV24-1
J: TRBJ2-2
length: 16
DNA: TGTGCCACCAGTGATTTGGGTCAGGGGGTCACCGGGGAGCTGTTTTTT
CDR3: CATSDLGQGVTGELFF

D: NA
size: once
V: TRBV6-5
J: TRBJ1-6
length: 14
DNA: TGTGCCAGCAGTTACGGGGACCTAAATTCACCCCTCCACTTT
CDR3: CASSYGDLNSPLHF

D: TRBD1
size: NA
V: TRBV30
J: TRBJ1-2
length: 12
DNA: TGTGCCTGGTATACAGGGGGCGACGGCTACACCTTC
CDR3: CAWYTGGDGYTF

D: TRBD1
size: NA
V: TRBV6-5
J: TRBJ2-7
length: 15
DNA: TGTGCCAGTCTCCTAAGGTGGGACAGTCCCTACGAGCAGTACTTC
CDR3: CASLLRWDSPYEQYF

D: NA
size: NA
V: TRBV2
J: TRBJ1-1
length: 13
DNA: TGTGCCTGTGTACGGGAATCGAACACTGAAGCTTTCTTT
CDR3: CACVRESNTEAFF

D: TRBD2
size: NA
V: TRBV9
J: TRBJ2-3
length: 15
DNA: TGTGCCAGCAGCGTGCCTAGCGGGGGGCCAGATACGCAGTATTTT
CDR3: CASSVPSGGPDTQYF

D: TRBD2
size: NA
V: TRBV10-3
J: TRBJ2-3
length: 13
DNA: TGTGCCATCAAGGCGGGGGGCACAGATACGCAGTATTTT
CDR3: CAIKAGGTDTQYF

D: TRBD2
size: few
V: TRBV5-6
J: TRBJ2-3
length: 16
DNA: TGTGCCAGCAGCTTGAGGCTAGCGGGGGCCGCGGATACGCAGTATTTT
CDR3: CASSLRLAGAADTQYF

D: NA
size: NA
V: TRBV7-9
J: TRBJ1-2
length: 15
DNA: TGTGCCAGCAGCTTAGACGGATCAACAGTCTATGGCTACACCTTC
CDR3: CASSLDGSTVYGYTF

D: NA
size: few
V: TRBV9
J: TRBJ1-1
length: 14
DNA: TGTGCCAGCAGCGTAAGGGGGATAGACACTGAAGCTTTCTTT
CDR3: CASSVRGIDTEAFF

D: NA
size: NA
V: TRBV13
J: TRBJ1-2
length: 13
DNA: TGTGCCAGCAGCTTGGAAGGGAAAAGAGGCTACACCTTC
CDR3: CASSLEGKRGYTF

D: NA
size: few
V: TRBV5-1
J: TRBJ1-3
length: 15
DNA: TGCGCCAGCAGCTTGGAGGACAGTTATGTAGACACCATATATTTT
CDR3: CASSLEDSYVDTIYF

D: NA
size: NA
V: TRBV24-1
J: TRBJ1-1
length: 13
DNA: TGTGCCACCACCAAAGGTCGGAACACTGAAGCTTTCTTT
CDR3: CATTKGRNTEAFF

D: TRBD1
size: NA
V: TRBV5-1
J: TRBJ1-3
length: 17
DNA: TGCGCCAGCAGCGGACTTGGACAGGGGGGATCTGGAAACACCATATATTTT
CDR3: CASSGLGQGGSGNTIYF

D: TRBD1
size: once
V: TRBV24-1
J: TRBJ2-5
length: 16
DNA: TGTGCCACCAGTGATATTCCGGGACAGGGGCGAGAGACCCAGTACTTC
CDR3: CATSDIPGQGRETQYF

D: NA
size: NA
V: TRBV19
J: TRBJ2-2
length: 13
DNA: TGTGCCAGTAGTTCACGCCGTGGGGGGCGGCTGTTTTTT
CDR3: CASSSRRGGRLFF

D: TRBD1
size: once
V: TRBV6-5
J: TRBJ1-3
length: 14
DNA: TGTGCCAGCAGGGACAGGGTTGGGAGAAACACCATATATTTT
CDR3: CASRDRVGRNTIYF

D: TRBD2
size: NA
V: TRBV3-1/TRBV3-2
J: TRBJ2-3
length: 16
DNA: TGTGCCAGCAGCCCTTCGACTAGCGGGGGGGTCGGAACGCAGTATTTT
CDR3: CASSPSTSGGVGTQYF

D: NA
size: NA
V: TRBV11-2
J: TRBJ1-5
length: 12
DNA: TGTGCCAGCAGCCGTGGGGAGCAGCCCCAGCATTTT
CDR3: CASSRGEQPQHF

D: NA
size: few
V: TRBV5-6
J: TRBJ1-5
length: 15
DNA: TGTGCCAGCAGCTTATTAAAGGACGGGTATCAGCCCCAGCATTTT
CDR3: CASSLLKDGYQPQHF

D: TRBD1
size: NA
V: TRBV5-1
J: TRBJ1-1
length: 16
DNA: TGCGCCAGCAGCTATAGGACAGGCCGTATGAACACTGAAGCTTTCTTT
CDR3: CASSYRTGRMNTEAFF

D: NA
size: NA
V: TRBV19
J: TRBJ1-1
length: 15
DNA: TGTGCCAGTATAAAGGGTGGCAACATGAACACTGAAGCTTTCTTT
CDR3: CASIKGGNMNTEAFF

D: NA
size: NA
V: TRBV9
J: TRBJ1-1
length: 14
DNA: TGTGCCAGCAGCGTAGGGCAGAGGAACACTGAAGCTTTCTTT
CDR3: CASSVGQRNTEAFF

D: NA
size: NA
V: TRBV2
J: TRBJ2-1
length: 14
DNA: TGTGCCAGCCGTTTAACACAGTCCTACAATGAGCAGTTCTTC
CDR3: CASRLTQSYNEQFF